These 7 T cell receptor beta chains originate from one sample sequenced in a study of blood T cell repertoires in COVID-19. Method: immunoSEQ multiplex PCR; TCRdb's copy keeps in-frame clones and lacks some. The sample lists approximately 100,000 clones, 70% to 85% occurring once. The sample taken for sequencing was peripheral blood. All receptors derive from a human donor in a cohort sampled during active COVID-19.

This rearrangement joins TRBV6-5 to TRBJ2-1, with 11 bases matching TRBD2. This CDR3 is 15 amino acids long. V lost 4 bases, J lost 4 bases, and 3 bases stayed unmatched. Germline assignment: CDR1 MNHEY and CDR2 SVGAGI. CDR3 nucleotide sequence: TGTGCCAGCAGTTTAGCGGGGGGGGCGTACAATGAGCAGTTCTTC. It codes for CASSLAGGAYNEQFF.

The chain recombines TRBV6-4 with TRBJ2-1, with TRBD2 matching 8 bases. The CDR3 runs to 16 residues. Germline V lookup: CDR1 MRHNA, CDR2 SNTAGT. V lost 4 bases, J lost 0 bases, and 5 bases stayed unmatched. In DNA, the CDR3 is TGTGCCAGCAGTGCATTAGCGGGAAGCTCCTACAATGAGCAGTTCTTC. This gives the protein CASSALAGSSYNEQFF.

This rearrangement joins TRBV18 to TRBJ1-2, with D perhaps matching TRBD1 (5 bases). The CDR3 has 13 amino acids. The V end lost 6 bases, the J end lost 4 bases, and 12 bases lay between the germline ends. Germline CDR1 reads KGHSH; CDR2 reads LQKENI. In nucleotides, the CDR3 is TGTGCCAGCTCGCGGGACGGCCTCTATGGCTACACCTTC. Residues: CASSRDGLYGYTF.

This clone was observed a single time. The J gene is TRBJ2-5, the V gene TRBV5-1; 8 nucleotides line up with TRBD2. The CDR3 runs to 14 residues. The V segment lost 4 bases and the J segment 5 bases; nucleotides outside the gene matches: 7. Germline V lookup: CDR1 SGHRS, CDR2 YFSETQ. The CDR3 here is CASSRSGRIETQYF. The CDR3 DNA follows: TGCGCCAGCAGCAGGAGCGGGAGAATTGAGACCCAGTACTTC.

The chain employs TRBV30 and TRBJ1-3; D is unclear. Trimming stripped 2 bases from V and 0 bases from J, with 5 bases between. CDR3 length equals 13 residues. Germline-derived CDR1 and CDR2 are GTSNPN and SVGIG (reference sequence). The CDR3 spells CAWSSFSGNTIYF. The CDR3 nucleotides are TGTGCCTGGAGTAGCTTCTCTGGAAACACCATATATTTT.

The chain employs TRBV5-1 and TRBJ2-3; TRBD2 aligns across 8 bases. Losses at the gene ends were 3 bases for V and 0 bases for J; bases not matched to a gene: 3. Germline CDR1 and CDR2: SGHRS and YFSETQ. The CDR3 totals 15 residues. In DNA, the CDR3 is TGCGCCAGCAGCTACATAGCGGGGAGCACAGATACGCAGTATTTT. Amino acids: CASSYIAGSTDTQYF.

The chain employs TRBV6-2 or TRBV6-3 and TRBJ2-2, with 10 positions matching TRBD2. Germline lookup yields CDR1 MNHEY and CDR2 SVGEGT. The CDR3 runs 17 residues. After removal of 2 bases from V and 5 bases from J, the junction contained 8 bases not matched to a gene. The CDR3 DNA is TGTGCCAGCAGTTACCCTCTAGCGGGAGTTAGTACCGGGGAGCTGTTTTTT. This codes for CASSYPLAGVSTGELFF.